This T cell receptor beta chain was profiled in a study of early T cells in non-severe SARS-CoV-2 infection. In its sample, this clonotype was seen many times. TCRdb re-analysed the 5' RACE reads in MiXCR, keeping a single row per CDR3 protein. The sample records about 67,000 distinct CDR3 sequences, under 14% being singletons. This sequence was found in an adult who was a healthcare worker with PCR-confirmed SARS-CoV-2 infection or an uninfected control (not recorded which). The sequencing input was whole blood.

The CDR3 here is CASRWLGQGARYGYTF. In DNA, the CDR3 is TGTGCCAGTAGGTGGTTGGGACAGGGGGCCCGGTATGGCTACACCTTC. This chain uses TRBV19 with TRBJ1-2; 12 bases are a match to TRBD1. Per germline, CDR1 LNHDA and CDR2 SQIVND (reference sequence). The CDR3 totals 16 residues. Trimming at V came to 6 bases and at J to 5 bases, leaving 10 bases not matched to a gene. The full variable domain, rest sourced from reference TRBV19 and TRBJ1-2, is DGGITQSPKYLFRKEGQNVTLSCEQNLNHDAMYWYRQDPGQGLRLIYYSQIVNDFQKGDIAEGYSVSREKKESFPLTVTSAQKNPTAFYLCASRWLGQGARYGYTFGSGTRLTVV.